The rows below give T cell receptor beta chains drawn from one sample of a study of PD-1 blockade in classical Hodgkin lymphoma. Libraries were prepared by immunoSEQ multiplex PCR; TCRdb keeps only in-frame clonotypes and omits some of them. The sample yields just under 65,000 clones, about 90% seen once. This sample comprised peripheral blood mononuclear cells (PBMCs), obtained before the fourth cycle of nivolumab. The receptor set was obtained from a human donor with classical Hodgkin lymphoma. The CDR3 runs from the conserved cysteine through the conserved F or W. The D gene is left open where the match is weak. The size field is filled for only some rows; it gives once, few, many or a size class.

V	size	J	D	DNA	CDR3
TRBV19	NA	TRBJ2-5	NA	TGTGCCAGTAGTAATTCGGATAGGGGTGAGACCCAGTACTTC	CASSNSDRGETQYF
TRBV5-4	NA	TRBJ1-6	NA	TGTGCCAGCAGCCACGGAAGGACGGGGGTGGGTAATTCACCCCTCCACTTT	CASSHGRTGVGNSPLHF
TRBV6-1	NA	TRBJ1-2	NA	TGTGCCAGCAGTGAAGGGAGCGCAGGGTATGGCTACACCTTC	CASSEGSAGYGYTF
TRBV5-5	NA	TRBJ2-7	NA	TGTGCCAGCAGCTTGCGCGGACAGTTTCCCTACGAGCAGTACTTC	CASSLRGQFPYEQYF
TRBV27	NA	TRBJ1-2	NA	TGTGCCAGCAGTTTATCCCAGAATAGCCCTGGGCCCGACACCCTTGAATATAACTATGGCTACACCTTC	CASSLSQNSPGPDTLEYNYGYTF
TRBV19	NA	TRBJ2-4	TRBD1	TGTGCCAGTAGTATCGGGACAGGGACCAAAAACATTCAGTACTTC	CASSIGTGTKNIQYF
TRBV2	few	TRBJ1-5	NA	TGTGCCAGCAGTGACGGGAATCAGCCCCAGCATTTT	CASSDGNQPQHF
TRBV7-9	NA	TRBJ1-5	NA	TGTGCCAGCAGCCTTGGACACCTGGAATATAGCAATCAGCCCCAGCATTTT	CASSLGHLEYSNQPQHF
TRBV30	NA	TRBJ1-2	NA	TGTGCCTGGGAAGGGGCTGGCTATGGCTACACCTTC	CAWEGAGYGYTF
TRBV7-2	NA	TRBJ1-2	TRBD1	TGTGCCAGCAGCTCCTTTCTCAACGGACAGGGTGGCTACACCTTC	CASSSFLNGQGGYTF
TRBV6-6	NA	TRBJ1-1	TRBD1	TGTGCCAGCATCCCAAGAAGGACAGGTCGCGTCGTTGAGGCTTTCTTT	CASIPRRTGRVVEAFF
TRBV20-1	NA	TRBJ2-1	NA	TGCAGTGCTAGTCTTCCAAATGAGCAGTTCTTC	CSASLPNEQFF
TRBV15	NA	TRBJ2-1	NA	TGTGCCACCAGCAGATATAAACAGGGATATGAGCAGTTCTTC	CATSRYKQGYEQFF
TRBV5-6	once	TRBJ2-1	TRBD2	TGTGCCAGCAGCTTGGGTGAGGTTCGGCGGGGGTCCTACAATGAGCAGTTCTTC	CASSLGEVRRGSYNEQFF
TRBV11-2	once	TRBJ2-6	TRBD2	TGTGCCAGCAGCGTCTTCAAGACTAGCGGAAGCTCTGGGGCCAACGTCCTGACTTTC	CASSVFKTSGSSGANVLTF
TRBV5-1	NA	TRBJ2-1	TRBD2	TGCGCCAGCAGCTTCCTAGCGGCCCTAGGGTGGCAGTTCTTC	CASSFLAALGWQFF
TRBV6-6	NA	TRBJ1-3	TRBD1	TGTGCCAGCAGTTATGTACAGGGGTACGGAAACACCATATATTTT	CASSYVQGYGNTIYF
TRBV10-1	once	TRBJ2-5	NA	TGCGCCAGCAGTGAGTCTGGGGATCCAGGGGACCAGTACTTC	CASSESGDPGDQYF
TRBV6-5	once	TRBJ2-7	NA	TGTGCCAGCAGCCGAGGACGGACCTCCTACGAGCAGTACTTC	CASSRGRTSYEQYF
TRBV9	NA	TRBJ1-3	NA	TGTGCCAGCAGCGTAATCCCCCAGGTTGTAAACACCATATATTTT	CASSVIPQVVNTIYF
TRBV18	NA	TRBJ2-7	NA	TGTGCCAGCTCACCCAGGCAGTCCGCGTACGAGCAGTACTTC	CASSPRQSAYEQYF
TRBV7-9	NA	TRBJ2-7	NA	TGTGCCATACAGCCCTACGAGCAGTACTTC	CAIQPYEQYF
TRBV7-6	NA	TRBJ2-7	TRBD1	TGTGCCAGCAGCTCTGGGACAGGCCCCCAGTACTTC	CASSSGTGPQYF
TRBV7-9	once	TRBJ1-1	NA	TGTGCCAGTGTGAGGACCCAGAACACTGAAGCTTTCTTT	CASVRTQNTEAFF
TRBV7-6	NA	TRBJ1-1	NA	TGTGCCAGCAGCTTATCGGGAAACACTGAAGCTTTCTTT	CASSLSGNTEAFF
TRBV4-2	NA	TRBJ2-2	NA	TGTGCCAGCAGCCAAGCCCCAGGGGGGGAGCTGTTTTTT	CASSQAPGGELFF
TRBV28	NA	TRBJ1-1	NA	TGTGCCAGCAGTTTTACTCCCTCCATGAACACTGAAGCTTTCTTT	CASSFTPSMNTEAFF
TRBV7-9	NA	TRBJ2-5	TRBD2	TGTGCCAGCAGCTTAGAGGGGGGACTAGCGGGACAAGAGACCCAGTACTTC	CASSLEGGLAGQETQYF
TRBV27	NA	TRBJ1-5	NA	TGTGCCAGCAGTCAGGGACCAAGGAAGGTTAGCAATCAGCCCCAGCATTTT	CASSQGPRKVSNQPQHF
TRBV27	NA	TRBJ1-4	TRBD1	TGTGCCAGCAGTTTCCTAACAGGGAGGGGGCGAGGTGAAAAACTGTTTTTT	CASSFLTGRGRGEKLFF
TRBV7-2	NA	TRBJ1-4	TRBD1	TGTGCCAGCCAATCTAACAGGGGCGGGAATGAAAAACTGTTTTTT	CASQSNRGGNEKLFF
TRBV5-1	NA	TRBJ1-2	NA	TGCGCCAGCAGCATACAGGAGAACTATGGCTACACCTTC	CASSIQENYGYTF
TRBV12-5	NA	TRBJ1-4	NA	TGTGCTAGTGGCCCGGCCCGGGGCTCCCTCCCGGAAAAACTGTTTTTT	CASGPARGSLPEKLFF
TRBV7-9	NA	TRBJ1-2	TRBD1	TGTACCAGCAGCATCACAGGGGACTATGGCTACACCTTC	CTSSITGDYGYTF
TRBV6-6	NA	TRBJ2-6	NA	TGTGCCAGCAATGTAGGCTCTGGGGCCAACGTCCTGACTTTC	CASNVGSGANVLTF
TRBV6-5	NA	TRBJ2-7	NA	TGTGCCAGCAGTTGGACTCGGGGGCGGTACGAGCAGTACTTC	CASSWTRGRYEQYF
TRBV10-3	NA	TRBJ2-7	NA	TGTGCCACGGGAACAGAATCCTACGAGCAGTACTTC	CATGTESYEQYF
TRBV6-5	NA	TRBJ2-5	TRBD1	TGTGCCAGCAGTCGGGACAGGGGTCACAAAGAGACCCAGTACTTC	CASSRDRGHKETQYF
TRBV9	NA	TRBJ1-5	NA	TGTGCCAGCATCTCCCCCGGACAGCCGAACTGCAATCAGCCCCAGCATTTT	CASISPGQPNCNQPQHF
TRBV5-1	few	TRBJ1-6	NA	TGCGCCAGCAGCGCCAGGGGATTTGGGGATTCACCCCTCCACTTT	CASSARGFGDSPLHF
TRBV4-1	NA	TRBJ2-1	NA	TGCGCCAGCAGCCAAGTTAACGAGCGGGAGCAGTTCTTC	CASSQVNEREQFF
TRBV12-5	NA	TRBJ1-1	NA	TGTGCTAGTGGAGGAGTTGAAGCTTTCTTT	CASGGVEAFF
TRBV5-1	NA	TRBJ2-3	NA	TGCGCCAGCAGCTTGGTTTGGCCAGATACGCAGTATTTT	CASSLVWPDTQYF
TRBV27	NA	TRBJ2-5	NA	TGTGCCAGCAGTTCGTACAGGACCCGGGAGACCCAGTACTTC	CASSSYRTRETQYF
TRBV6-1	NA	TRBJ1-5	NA	TGTGCCAGCAGTGAAGCCGATCTTAGACAGTTTTATAGCAATCAGCCCCAGCATTTT	CASSEADLRQFYSNQPQHF